This T cell receptor beta chain was retrieved from a study of cytomegalovirus exposure and HLA in healthy donors. CDR3 length equals 15 residues. V was clipped by 2 bases and J by 0 bases, with 11 bases between them. Germline loops: CDR1 KGHSH, CDR2 LQKENI. General study findings and limits: Analyses of presence and absence presupposed an approximately uniform sequencing depth across donors. TCR beta chains numbering about 160 were designated cytomegalovirus-associated.

PCR involved 60 Vbeta and 13 Jbeta primers. TCRdb keeps only in-frame clones here, not all; method: immunoSEQ multiplex PCR. The table records about 130,000 clones, 70% to 85% of them present only once. As concerns this clone: Its antigen remains unidentified.

The receptor comes from a man in his forties in good health and CMV-seropositive. Sequencing was done on a sample of PBMCs. The rearrangement joins TRBV18 to TRBJ2-7; perhaps TRBD1 as D (6 bases). The DNA for the CDR3 is TGTGCCAGCTCACCAAATGGGGACAACTCCTACGAGCAGTACTTC. Translating it yields CASSPNGDNSYEQYF.